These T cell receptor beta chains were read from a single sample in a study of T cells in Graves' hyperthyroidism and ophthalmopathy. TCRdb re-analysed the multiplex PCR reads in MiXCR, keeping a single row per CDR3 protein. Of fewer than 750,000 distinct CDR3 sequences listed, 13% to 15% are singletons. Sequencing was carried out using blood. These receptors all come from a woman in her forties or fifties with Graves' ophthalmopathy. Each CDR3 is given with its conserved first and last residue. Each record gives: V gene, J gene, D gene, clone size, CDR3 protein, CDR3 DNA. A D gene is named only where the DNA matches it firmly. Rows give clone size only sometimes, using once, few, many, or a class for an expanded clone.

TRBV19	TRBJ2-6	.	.	CASSIPPLTSHSGANVLTF	TGTGCCAGTAGTATCCCTCCCTTGACAAGCCACTCTGGGGCCAACGTCCTGACTTTC
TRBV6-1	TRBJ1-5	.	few	CASSDFPRGNQPQHF	TGTGCCAGCAGTGATTTCCCCAGGGGCAATCAGCCCCAGCATTTT
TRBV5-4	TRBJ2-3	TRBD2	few	CASSSKREGTDTQYF	TGTGCCAGCAGCTCAAAGCGGGAGGGGACAGATACGCAGTATTTT
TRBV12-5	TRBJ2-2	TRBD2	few	CASGTLYSGSTANTGELFF	TGTGCTAGTGGCACCCTATATAGCGGGAGTACAGCGAACACCGGGGAGCTGTTTTTT
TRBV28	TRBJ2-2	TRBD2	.	CASSLRLAGGPQNTGELFF	TGTGCCAGCAGTTTAAGGTTAGCGGGAGGCCCACAGAACACCGGGGAGCTGTTTTTT
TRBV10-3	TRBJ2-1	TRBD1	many	CAISGDRGLYNEQFF	TGTGCCATCAGTGGAGACAGGGGGCTTTACAATGAGCAGTTCTTC
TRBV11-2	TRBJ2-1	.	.	CASSLETGPWGQNIQFF	TGTGCCAGCAGCTTAGAAACAGGACCCTGGGGCCAAAACATTCAGTTCTTC
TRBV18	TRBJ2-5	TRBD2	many	CASTGSSGRSKKQETQYF	TGTGCCAGCACCGGCTCTAGCGGGAGGTCGAAAAAACAAGAGACCCAGTACTTC
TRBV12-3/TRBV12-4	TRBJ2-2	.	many	CASRWTALNTGELFF	TGTGCCAGCAGGTGGACAGCCCTGAACACCGGGGAGCTGTTTTTT
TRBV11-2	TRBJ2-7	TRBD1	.	CASSFRARGQGAYEQYF	TGTGCCAGCAGCTTTCGGGCGCGGGGACAGGGAGCCTACGAGCAGTACTTC
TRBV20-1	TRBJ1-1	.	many	CSAYTNTEAFF	TGCAGTGCGTACACGAACACTGAAGCTTTCTTT
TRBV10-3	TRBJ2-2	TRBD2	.	CATIAGETGELFF	TGTGCCACCATAGCGGGAGAAACCGGGGAGCTGTTTTTT
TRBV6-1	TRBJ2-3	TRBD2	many	CASSENVAGGNTDTQYF	TGTGCCAGCAGTGAAAATGTAGCGGGAGGGAACACAGATACGCAGTATTTT
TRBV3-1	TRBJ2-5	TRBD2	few	CASSQGTAGGLETQYF	TGTGCCAGCAGCCAAGGGACAGCGGGAGGTCTGGAGACCCAGTACTTC
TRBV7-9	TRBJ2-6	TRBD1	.	CASSTRTGFGANVLTF	TGTGCCAGCAGCACGCGGACAGGGTTTGGGGCCAACGTCCTGACTTTC
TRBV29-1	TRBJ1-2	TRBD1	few	CSVEGGQNFHGYTF	TGCAGCGTTGAGGGGGGACAGAACTTCCATGGCTACACCTTC
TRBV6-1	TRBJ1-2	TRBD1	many	CASSEAIPTGGVYGYTF	TGTGCCAGCAGTGAAGCGATTCCAACAGGGGGCGTCTATGGCTACACCTTC
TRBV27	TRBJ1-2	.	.	CASSLLAASMGGYTF	TGTGCCAGCAGTTTACTGGCAGCCTCTATGGGCGGCTACACCTTC
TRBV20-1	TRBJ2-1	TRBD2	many	CSAPTSGRLNEQFF	TGCAGTGCCCCGACTAGCGGGAGGTTAAATGAGCAGTTCTTC
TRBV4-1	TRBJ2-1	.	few	CASRFPSSTEQFF	TGCGCCAGCAGGTTCCCGTCATCCACTGAGCAGTTCTTC
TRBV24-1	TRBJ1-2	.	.	CATSDVRKNYGYTF	TGTGCCACCAGTGATGTACGGAAAAACTATGGCTACACCTTC
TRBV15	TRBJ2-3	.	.	CATSRLQGITDTQYF	TGTGCCACCAGCAGGTTACAGGGAATCACAGATACGCAGTATTTT
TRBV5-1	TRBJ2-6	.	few	CASSYRDGANVLTF	TGCGCCAGCAGCTACAGGGATGGGGCCAACGTCCTGACTTTC
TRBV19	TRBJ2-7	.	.	CASSNQGFDEQYF	TGTGCCAGTAGTAACCAGGGGTTCGACGAGCAGTACTTC
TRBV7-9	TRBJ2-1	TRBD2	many	CASSFNSGREQFF	TGTGCCAGCAGCTTTAATAGCGGGAGGGAGCAGTTCTTC
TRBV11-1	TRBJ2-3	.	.	CASSSYRDNFAQYF	TGTGCCAGCAGCTCGTACCGGGACAACTTTGCGCAGTATTTT
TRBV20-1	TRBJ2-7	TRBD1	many	CSARRQWGQGRAEQYF	TGCAGTGCTAGAAGGCAGTGGGGACAGGGGCGAGCGGAGCAGTACTTC
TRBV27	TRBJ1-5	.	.	CASGPGVGSLQPQHF	TGTGCCAGCGGTCCGGGGGTGGGGTCTTTACAGCCCCAGCATTTT
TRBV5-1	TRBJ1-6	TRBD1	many	CASSSSGQGTDSPLHF	TGCGCCAGCAGCTCTTCGGGACAGGGGACAGATTCACCCCTCCACTTT
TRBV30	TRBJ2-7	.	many	CAWSFAGSYEQYF	TGTGCCTGGAGTTTCGCCGGGAGTTACGAGCAGTACTTC
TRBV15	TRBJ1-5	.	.	CATNRGRGSNQPQHF	TGTGCCACCAACCGGGGCCGAGGAAGCAATCAGCCCCAGCATTTT
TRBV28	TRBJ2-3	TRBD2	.	CASSQGLAGGFTDTQYF	TGTGCCAGCAGTCAGGGACTAGCGGGAGGTTTTACAGATACGCAGTATTTT
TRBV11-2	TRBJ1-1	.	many	CASSPIYTQAFF	TGTGCCAGCAGCCCCATATATACCCAAGCTTTCTTT
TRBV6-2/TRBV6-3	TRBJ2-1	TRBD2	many	CASSRRGLAGVMVVYEQFF	TGTGCCAGCAGCCGAAGGGGACTAGCGGGAGTGATGGTCGTCTATGAGCAGTTCTTC
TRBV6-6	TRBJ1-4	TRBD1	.	CASSYSTGEGEKLFF	TGTGCCAGCAGTTACTCGACAGGGGAGGGTGAAAAACTGTTTTTT
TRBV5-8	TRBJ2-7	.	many	CASSLPDSYEQYF	TGTGCCAGCAGCTTGCCGGACTCCTACGAGCAGTACTTC
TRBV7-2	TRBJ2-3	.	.	CTSNIHRGRDTNTQYF	TGTACCAGCAACATCCACCGGGGACGGGACACAAATACGCAGTATTTT
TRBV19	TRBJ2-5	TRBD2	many	CASSSRRTSGSEFETQYF	TGTGCCAGTAGTTCAAGACGGACTAGCGGGTCGGAGTTCGAGACCCAGTACTTC
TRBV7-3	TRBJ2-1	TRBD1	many	CASSLRQGWNDEQFF	TGTGCCAGCAGCTTACGACAGGGGTGGAACGATGAGCAGTTCTTC
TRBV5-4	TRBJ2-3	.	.	CASSLDGTGTDTQYF	TGTGCCAGCAGCTTGGATGGGACGGGCACAGATACGCAGTATTTT
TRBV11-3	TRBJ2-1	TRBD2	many	CASSLDSGTYNEQFF	TGTGCCAGCAGCTTAGATAGCGGGACGTACAATGAGCAGTTCTTC
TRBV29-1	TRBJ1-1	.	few	CSVDLGGTEAFF	TGCAGCGTTGATCTGGGAGGGACTGAAGCTTTCTTT
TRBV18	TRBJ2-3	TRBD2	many	CATRGARNTDTQYF	TGTGCCACGCGGGGGGCGCGAAACACAGATACGCAGTATTTT
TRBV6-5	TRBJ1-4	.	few	CASSYSIRTAGNEKLFF	TGTGCCAGCAGTTACTCGATACGGACAGCCGGGAATGAAAAACTGTTTTTT
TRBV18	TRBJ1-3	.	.	CASSPPRVVGNTIYF	TGTGCCAGCTCACCACCGCGGGTTGTTGGAAACACCATATATTTT
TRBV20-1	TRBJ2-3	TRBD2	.	CSGPPSGRALGTDTQYF	TGCAGTGGGCCCCCTAGCGGGAGAGCCTTGGGGACAGATACGCAGTATTTT
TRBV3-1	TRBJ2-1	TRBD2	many	CASRRSGREQFF	TGTGCCAGCAGACGTAGCGGGAGGGAGCAGTTCTTC
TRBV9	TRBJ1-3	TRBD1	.	CASSSLTGRGFSGNTIYF	TGTGCCAGCAGCTCCCTGACAGGGAGGGGATTCTCTGGAAACACCATATATTTT
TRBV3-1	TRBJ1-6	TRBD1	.	CASSPGQPSRYNSPLHF	TGTGCCAGCAGCCCGGGACAGCCCAGTCGCTATAATTCACCCCTCCACTTT
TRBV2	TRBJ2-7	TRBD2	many	CASSDRTSGRSGRYEQYF	TGTGCCAGCAGTGATAGGACTAGCGGGAGGTCCGGACGATACGAGCAGTACTTC
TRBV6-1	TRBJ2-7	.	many	CASRRATDGSYEQYF	TGTGCCAGCAGACGAGCTACCGACGGCTCCTACGAGCAGTACTTC
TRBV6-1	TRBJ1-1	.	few	CVSGQLNTEAFF	TGTGTCTCGGGGCAGCTGAACACTGAAGCTTTCTTT
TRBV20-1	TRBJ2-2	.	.	CSAQGGSYGELFF	TGCAGTGCTCAGGGCGGCTCTTACGGGGAGCTGTTTTTT
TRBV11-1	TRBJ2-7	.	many	CASSPDRLKPYEQYF	TGTGCCAGCAGCCCGGACAGACTAAAACCTTACGAGCAGTACTTC
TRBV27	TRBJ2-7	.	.	CASSLKRAGSYEQYF	TGTGCCAGCAGTTTAAAGCGCGCTGGCTCCTACGAGCAGTACTTC